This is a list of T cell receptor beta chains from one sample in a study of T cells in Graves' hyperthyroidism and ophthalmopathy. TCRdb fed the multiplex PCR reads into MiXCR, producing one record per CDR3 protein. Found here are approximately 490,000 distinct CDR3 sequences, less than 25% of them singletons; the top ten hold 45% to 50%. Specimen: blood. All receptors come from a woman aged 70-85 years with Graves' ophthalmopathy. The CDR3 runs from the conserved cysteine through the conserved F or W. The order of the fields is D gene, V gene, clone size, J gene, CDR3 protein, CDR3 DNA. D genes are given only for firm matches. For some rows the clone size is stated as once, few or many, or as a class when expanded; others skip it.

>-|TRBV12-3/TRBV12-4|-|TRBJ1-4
CASSQQARKGKLFF
TGTGCCAGCAGTCAACAGGCGCGAAAGGGGAAACTGTTTTTT
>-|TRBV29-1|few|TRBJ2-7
CSVSRGLEQYF
TGCAGCGTTTCAAGGGGTCTCGAGCAGTACTTC
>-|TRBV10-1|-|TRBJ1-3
CASSESGGAGNTIYF
TGCGCCAGCAGTGAGTCCGGCGGAGCTGGAAACACCATATATTTT
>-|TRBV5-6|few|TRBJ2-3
CASSLRRPPADTQYF
TGTGCCAGCAGCTTGAGAAGACCCCCGGCCGATACGCAGTATTTT
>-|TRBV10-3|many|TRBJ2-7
CAISSGGQGAGEQYF
TGTGCCATCAGCAGCGGGGGGCAGGGGGCCGGAGAGCAGTACTTC
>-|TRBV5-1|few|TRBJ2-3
CASSPRGLNTDTQYF
TGCGCCAGCAGCCCCCGGGGTTTGAACACAGATACGCAGTATTTT
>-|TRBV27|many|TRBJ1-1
CASYRHGMNTEAFF
TGTGCCAGCTACCGCCACGGGATGAACACTGAAGCTTTCTTT
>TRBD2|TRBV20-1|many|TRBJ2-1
CSARALAGIYNEQFF
TGCAGTGCTAGAGCACTAGCGGGGATCTACAATGAGCAGTTCTTC
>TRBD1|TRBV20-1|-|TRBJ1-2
CSAPNDRVGGNYGYTF
TGCAGTGCCCCAAATGACAGGGTTGGGGGAAACTATGGCTACACCTTC
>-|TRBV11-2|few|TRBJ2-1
CASSLYRLPRLESSYNEQFF
TGTGCCAGCAGCTTATATCGGCTACCCCGGCTCGAGAGCTCCTACAATGAGCAGTTCTTC
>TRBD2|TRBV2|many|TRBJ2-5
CASRKRDKRLETQYF
TGTGCCAGCAGAAAGCGGGATAAGCGTCTGGAGACCCAGTACTTC
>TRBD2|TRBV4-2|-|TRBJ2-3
CASSPSGNPQDTQYF
TGTGCCAGCAGCCCCAGCGGGAACCCTCAGGATACGCAGTATTTT
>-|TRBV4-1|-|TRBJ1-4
CASSQAVQAEKLFF
TGCGCCAGCAGCCAAGCGGTACAGGCTGAAAAACTGTTTTTT
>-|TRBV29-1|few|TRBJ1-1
CSALKRGDETEAFF
TGCAGCGCACTTAAAAGGGGAGATGAAACTGAAGCTTTCTTT
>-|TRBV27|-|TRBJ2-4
CASTGGPAKNIQYF
TGTGCCAGCACCGGGGGCCCTGCCAAAAACATTCAGTACTTC
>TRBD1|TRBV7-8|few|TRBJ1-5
CASSSGQVGSNQPQHF
TGTGCCAGCAGCTCAGGACAGGTCGGGAGCAATCAGCCCCAGCATTTT
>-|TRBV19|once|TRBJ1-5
CASSIFRRGGFGSNQPQHF
TGTGCCAGTAGTATATTTAGGCGGGGGGGATTCGGTAGCAATCAGCCCCAGCATTTT
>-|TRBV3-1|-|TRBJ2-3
CASYGGDTQYF
TGTGCCAGCTACGGAGGAGATACGCAGTATTTT
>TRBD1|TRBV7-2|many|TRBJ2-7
CASTGGTGIYEQYF
TGTGCCAGCACTGGGGGGACAGGAATCTACGAGCAGTACTTC
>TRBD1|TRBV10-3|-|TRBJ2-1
CAISGTGYNEQFF
TGTGCCATTTCCGGGACAGGGTACAATGAGCAGTTCTTC
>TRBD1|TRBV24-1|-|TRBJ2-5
CATSDGGRGQGFETQYF
TGTGCCACCAGTGATGGGGGACGGGGACAGGGTTTCGAGACCCAGTACTTC
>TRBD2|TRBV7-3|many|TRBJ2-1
CASSLGGRAFEQFF
TGTGCCAGCAGCTTAGGCGGGAGGGCCTTTGAGCAGTTCTTC
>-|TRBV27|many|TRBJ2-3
CASSSSSTDTQYF
TGTGCCAGCAGTTCGTCTAGCACAGATACGCAGTATTTT
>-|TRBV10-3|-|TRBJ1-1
CAISVGDEAFF
TGTGCCATCAGTGTCGGGGATGAAGCTTTCTTT
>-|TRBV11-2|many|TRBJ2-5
CASSSGAYVGTQYF
TGTGCCAGCAGCTCTGGGGCCTACGTGGGGACCCAGTACTTC
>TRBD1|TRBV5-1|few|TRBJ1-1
CASSRGQGARNTEAFF
TGCGCCAGCAGCCGTGGACAGGGGGCAAGGAACACTGAAGCTTTCTTT
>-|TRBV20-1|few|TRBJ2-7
CSARGQGGAYEQYF
TGCAGTGCTAGAGGGCAGGGGGGTGCCTACGAGCAGTACTTC
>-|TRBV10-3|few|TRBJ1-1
CAIGGSYAATEAFF
TGTGCCATCGGCGGGTCCTATGCGGCCACTGAAGCTTTCTTT
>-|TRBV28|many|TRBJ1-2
CASSLYRVKNGYTF
TGTGCCAGCAGTTTATATAGGGTAAAGAATGGCTACACCTTC
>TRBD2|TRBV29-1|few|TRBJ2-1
CSGGLDNEQFF
TGCAGCGGGGGACTAGACAATGAGCAGTTCTTC
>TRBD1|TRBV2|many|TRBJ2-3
CASNPTGGLSDTQYF
TGTGCCAGCAATCCGACAGGGGGTTTGTCAGATACGCAGTATTTT
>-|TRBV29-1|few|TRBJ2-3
CSVGKSTDTQYF
TGCAGCGTTGGGAAGAGCACAGATACGCAGTATTTT
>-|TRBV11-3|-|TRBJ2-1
CASSSRAGSYNEQFF
TGTGCCAGCAGCTCCCGAGCGGGCTCCTACAATGAGCAGTTCTTC
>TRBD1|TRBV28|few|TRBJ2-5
CASSRQGGGETQYF
TGTGCCAGCAGCCGACAGGGCGGTGGAGAGACCCAGTACTTC
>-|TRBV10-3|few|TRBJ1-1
CAISESQGSTEAFF
TGTGCCATCAGTGAGTCGCAAGGGAGCACTGAAGCTTTCTTT
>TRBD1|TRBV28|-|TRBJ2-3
CATGQVTDTQYF
TGTGCCACAGGACAGGTCACAGATACGCAGTATTTT
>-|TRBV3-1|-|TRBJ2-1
CASSTGRANEQFF
TGTGCCAGCAGCACCGGACGTGCCAATGAGCAGTTCTTC
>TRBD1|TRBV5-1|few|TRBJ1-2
CASSPYQGAGYGYTF
TGCGCCAGCAGCCCATACCAGGGGGCTGGCTATGGCTACACCTTC
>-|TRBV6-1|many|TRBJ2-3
CASTTSTDTQYF
TGTGCCAGCACTACAAGCACAGATACGCAGTATTTT
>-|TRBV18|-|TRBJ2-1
CASSQGPAGEQFF
TGTGCCAGCTCTCAAGGACCGGCCGGTGAGCAGTTCTTC
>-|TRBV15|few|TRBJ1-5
CATSRDPREPQHF
TGTGCCACCAGCAGAGATCCCCGCGAGCCCCAGCATTTT